The sequence of this T cell receptor beta chain was determined in a study of cytomegalovirus exposure and HLA in healthy donors (dated by TCRdb to the late 2010s). For the study in its entirety: In an earlier analysis of 450 to 750 of the donors, 250 to 300 Gb of sequence data and some 100 million unique TCR beta sequences from roughly 180 million T cells were reported. An early release covering some 640 HLA-typed donors comprised approximately 290 gigabases of sequencing data and approximately 80 million unique TCR sequences. Among the roughly 400 genotyped donors, approximately 82% belonged to the genetic ancestry cluster associated with self-reported Caucasian donors. The study aimed to test whether signatures of past pathogen exposure could be identified by cataloging public T cell receptors. Using immunosequencing, the study profiled T cell repertoires from fewer than 700 subjects and related those repertoires to cytomegalovirus serostatus. Along with the approximately 650-subject first cohort, a separate validation cohort of over 90 different subjects was used. High-throughput TCR immunosequencing, statistical association of individual TCRs with disease status, and machine learning were combined to predict cytomegalovirus infection status. To study patterns of TCR occurrence, a later analysis re-analyzed previously published TCR beta repertoires from several hundred donors and added high-resolution HLA genotyping. In the later analysis, no new phenotypic data were used to find candidate immune exposures; instead, reliance was placed on TCR beta sequences and their occurrence across donors. To decide whether each TCR beta V gene segment behaved as functional or pseudogenic, an earlier analysis of approximately 600 of the donors relied on high-throughput TCR beta sequencing. Donor age, sex, ethnicity and CMV serostatus were collected together with the repertoire data. Genome-wide SNP genotypes for about 55% of the roughly 670 donors were used in a later genetic analysis, which treated that subset as a discovery cohort. All discovery cohort repertoires had been generated on a single sequencing platform. HLA typing covered class I and class II loci at four-digit resolution. Typing coverage differed by locus: A, B, C, DRB1 and DQB1 were typed in about 629-640 donors, DQA1 in about 560, DPA1 in some 610, and DPB1 in 450 to 490. Because of strong linkage in the cohort, five DR-DQ haplotypes were treated as single units for association and clustering. Among 350 to 400 genotyped donors of the cohort, an average of about 240,000 unique TCR beta nucleotide sequences were sequenced per donor, roughly 20% of them non-productive.

Based on the germline V gene, the CDR1 and CDR2 sequences are SGHVS and FQNEAQ. Taken from cysteine to phenylalanine, the CDR3 has 16 residues. CDR3 DNA is the only sequence kept; it has 48 bases, read in frame from the first base. The cohort consisted of hundreds of healthy bone marrow donors. All cohort members were sampled while nominally healthy, although unrecorded immune exposures were likely present. The donor tested CMV seropositive, placing the donor among the approximately 290 seropositive members of the cohort. A peripheral blood sample was collected from each donor, and TCR beta sequencing was performed on peripheral blood mononuclear cells. The Qiagen DNeasy Blood Extraction Kit was used to extract genomic DNA from the blood cell samples. The table lists this clone with a few counts. What antigen it recognizes has not been identified. A much larger clone is a single base away; this may be a read error.

Preparation of the library involved the immunoSEQ multiplex PCR assay. For the multiplex PCR, a mixture combining 60 forward primers for TCR Vbeta segments and 13 reverse primers for TCR Jbeta segments was used. A multiplex PCR assay on genomic DNA amplified the CDR3 region of rearranged TCR beta genes. On the Illumina HiSeq System, the amplified TCR beta libraries were sequenced as 87-base-pair reads. The paper's processing steps were these. In a later analysis, some 80 million unique TCR beta chains were counted across the approximately 640 repertoires, and approximately 11 million of these chains were shared by at least two donors. To remove PCR and sequencing errors, raw reads were error-corrected and collapsed into unique sequences using a nearest-neighbor algorithm that merged closely related sequences. To assign V, D and J gene segments, CDR3 sequences were aligned to IMGT reference sequences. For a sequence to be retained, a match of at least six nucleotides to both a V gene segment and a J gene segment was required. A rearrangement was called productive if the CDR3 had no stop codons and remained in frame with V and J, and every other rearrangement was called non-productive. Following IMGT convention, CDR3 was defined as the stretch from the second conserved V-encoded cysteine up to the conserved J-encoded phenylalanine. The earlier analysis of more than 450 of the donors excluded sequences that lacked an unambiguous match to a single V gene segment. An earlier analysis of several hundred of the donors classified V segments as functional when productive rearrangements were above 56.7% and as segregating when the standard deviation between donors was above 5%. A statistical classification framework was built to diagnose cytomegalovirus status from the catalog of TCR beta chain sequences. A later analysis assigned V and J genes by comparing TCR nucleotide sequences with IMGT/GENE-DB human TR gene sequences. A later analysis assigned CDR3 sequences and most-parsimonious VDJ recombination scenarios with the TCRdist pipeline. In a later analysis, each TCR beta chain was defined by its CDR3 amino acid sequence together with its V-gene family, and reads without a unique V-gene family were excluded. A later analysis removed 500 to 600 highly shared, low-generation-probability nucleotide sequences to deal with suspected cross-contamination and a sequencing artifact. A later analysis calculated a clonal expansion index for each public chain from normalized within-repertoire ranks of inferred template counts. In a later analysis, generation probabilities were computed using a VDJ recombination model fitted to out-of-frame rearrangements, and the results were checked against IGoR. In a later analysis, TCR-TCR, TCR-HLA and TCR-CMV co-occurrence was scored with hypergeometric tests, and a repertoire-size bias correction was applied to TCR pairs. To estimate false discovery rates, a later analysis permuted the HLA or CMV assignments 20 times. In a later analysis, co-occurring TCRs were grouped using DBSCAN, with TCRdist sequence similarity added in when clustering inside HLA-allele-positive subsets. Repertoires with fewer than 30,000 or more than 120,000 public chains, plus five repertoires with anomalous nucleotide sharing, were excluded from co-occurrence clustering. Entries here come from immuneACCESS through TCRdb and include only in-frame sequences with V and J called. Some clones fail to appear in such tables; in the studies checked, an unresolved V gene covers under half of the shortfall, and the cause of the remainder is unknown. Clone size and V and J calls were adopted from that table, with D and trimming inferred from the DNA. In this sample the table shows about 130,000 clones, approximately 85% of which occur a single time. The ten largest clones capture 11% of the sample.

What the authors observed across the whole study: The classifier was reported to diagnose cytomegalovirus status with high specificity and sensitivity in both the original cohort and the validation cohort. Linkage disequilibrium might explain the correlated functional status among segregating V segments, but an unknown experimental factor could not be ruled out. At a false discovery rate of 0.05, a later analysis linked fewer than 20,000 TCR beta sequences to specific HLA alleles. According to a later genetic analysis, donors in an Asian-associated ancestry cluster had fewer N-insertions in productive TCRs than the roughly 660-donor mean. Because the 87-base-pair reads could not distinguish some IMGT-functional V segments, including TRBV6-2 and TRBV6-3, those segments were excluded. While some public TCRs were present in many individuals, most TCR sequences turned up only very rarely across donors. CMV serostatus was the only immune exposure information available for the cohort. In a later analysis, the rate of TCR association differed among HLA loci, with DRB1 alleles having the most associated TCRs and HLA-C alleles having the fewest. Three of the identified cytomegalovirus-associated TCR beta chains were confirmed in vitro to be specific for cytomegalovirus antigens. Broadly in line with IMGT annotations, most TCR beta V segments showed up in productive rearrangements about 87% or about 30% of the time in an earlier analysis of about 500 of the donors. In a later analysis, several top co-occurrence clusters were reported to appear linked to parvovirus B19, influenza, CMV and Epstein-Barr virus. Compared with equally common non-associated chains, HLA-associated TCR beta chains in a later analysis were more clonally expanded and had lower generation probabilities. The sequencing pipeline was judged likely to have produced a cluster of highly shared sequence variants as a technical artifact. Presence/absence analyses assumed roughly uniform sequencing depth across donors, an assumption that may not hold. Strong co-occurrence of HLA alleles, especially DR and DQ, made assigning TCR associations to individual alleles difficult. According to the authors, the approach could potentially be generalized to other disease states and immunological phenotypes. Only TCR beta chains were sequenced in this cohort, and the absence of alpha or paired-chain data limited detectable features. Because some donors lacked HLA typing at each locus, the association tests relied only on the typed subset. In a later analysis, most CMV-associated TCR beta chains were found to appear HLA-restricted, with HLA associations seemingly driven largely by CMV exposure. A further reported finding was that TCR beta sequences accurately predicted the HLA-A and HLA-B alleles for most subjects in the first cohort. The study gave a list of 150 to 200 TCR beta chains associated with cytomegalovirus. V-gene and J-gene trimming of TCR beta chains was associated with a missense DCLRE1C variant in a later genetic analysis, and the association was replicated in an independent cohort. Because counts were too low, about 18 rarely observed V segments, including chromosome 9 orphons, were excluded from the earlier analysis of under 650 of the donors.

The TCR originated in a male donor in good health and CMV-seropositive. The sample comprised PBMCs. The rearrangement combines TRBV7-8 with TRBJ1-4; the D gene is possibly TRBD1, with 6 bases matching. The nucleotides read TGTGCCAGCAGCTTAGTACAGGGAGAGGTTCGGGAAAACCTGTTTTTT. It translates to CASSLVQGEVRENLFF. With all but the CDR3 taken from the reference TRBV7-8 and TRBJ1-4 genes, the full variable domain is: GAGVSQSPRYKVAKRGQDVALRCDPISGHVSLFWYQQALGQGPEFLTYFQNEAQLDKSGLPSDRFFAERPEGSVSTLKIQRTQQEDSAVYLCASSLVQGEVRENLFFGSGTQLSVL.